This T cell receptor (beta chain) is drawn from a study of shared clonotypes between healthy human individuals. CD8 cells classed as naive were CD45RO-negative and positively selected for CCR7, excluding terminally differentiated effector memory CD45RA+ cells. Comments on this clone: Its target is unknown.

In the authors' methods: From ImmunoSEQ came sequences covering only the junction and carrying no quality scores, so filtering differed. Sequencing was performed with immunoSEQ multiplex PCR; in TCRdb, only in-frame clones are kept and a portion is missing. The DNA gave D and trimming, while V, J and clone size come from that table. Among around 2,000,000 clones, about 93% were seen once, and the ten largest hold approximately 1.7%. Study outcomes and limitations: Genetic and exposure-history diversity was limited by the few donors. Non-shared clonotypes showed lower generation probabilities than clonotypes common to all four donors.

This TCR was recovered from a man aged 18 to 29 in good health. Some clones in this sample may be carry-over from other donors' samples. Sequenced sample: naive CD8+ T cells from PBMCs.

Here the CDR3 reads CASSIRGKNTEAFF. The CDR3 region has the DNA TGTGCCAGTAGTATCAGGGGGAAGAACACTGAAGCTTTCTTT. This rearrangement joins TRBV19 to TRBJ1-1, with 7 nucleotides matching TRBD1. Trimming at V came to 3 bases and at J to 1 base, leaving 2 bases not matched to a gene. The germline gives CDR1 LNHDA, CDR2 SQIVND (reference sequence). This CDR3 has 14 residues.